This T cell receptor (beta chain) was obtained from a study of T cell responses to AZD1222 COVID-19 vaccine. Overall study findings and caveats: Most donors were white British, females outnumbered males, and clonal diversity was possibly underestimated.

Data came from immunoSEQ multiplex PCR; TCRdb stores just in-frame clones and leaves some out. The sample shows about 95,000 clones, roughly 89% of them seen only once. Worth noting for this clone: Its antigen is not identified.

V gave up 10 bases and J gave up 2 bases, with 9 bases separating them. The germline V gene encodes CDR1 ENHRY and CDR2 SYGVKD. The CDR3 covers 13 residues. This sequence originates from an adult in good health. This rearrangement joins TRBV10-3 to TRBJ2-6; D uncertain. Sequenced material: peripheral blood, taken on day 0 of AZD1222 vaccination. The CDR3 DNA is TGTGCCACGGGTATTACTGGGGCCAACGTCCTGACTTTC. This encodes CATGITGANVLTF.